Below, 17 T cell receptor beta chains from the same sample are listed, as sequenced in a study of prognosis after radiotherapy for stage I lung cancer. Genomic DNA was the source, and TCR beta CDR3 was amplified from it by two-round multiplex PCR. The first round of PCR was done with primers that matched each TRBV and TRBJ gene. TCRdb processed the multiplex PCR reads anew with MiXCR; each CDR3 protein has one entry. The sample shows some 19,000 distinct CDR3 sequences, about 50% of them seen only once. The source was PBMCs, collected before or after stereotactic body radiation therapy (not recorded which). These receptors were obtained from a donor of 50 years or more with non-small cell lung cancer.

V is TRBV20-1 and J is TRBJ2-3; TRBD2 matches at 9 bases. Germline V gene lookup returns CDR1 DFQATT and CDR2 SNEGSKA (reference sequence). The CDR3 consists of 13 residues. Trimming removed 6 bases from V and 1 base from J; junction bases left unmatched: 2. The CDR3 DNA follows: TGCAGTGCGGTAGCGGGAGGCACAGATACGCAGTATTTT. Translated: CSAVAGGTDTQYF.

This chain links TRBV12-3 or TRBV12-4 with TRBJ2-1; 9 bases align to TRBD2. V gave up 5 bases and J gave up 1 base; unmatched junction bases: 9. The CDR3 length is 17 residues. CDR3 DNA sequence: TGTGCCAGCAGTCCCCGATCTAGCGGGATATCCTACAATGAGCAGTTCTTC. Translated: CASSPRSSGISYNEQFF.

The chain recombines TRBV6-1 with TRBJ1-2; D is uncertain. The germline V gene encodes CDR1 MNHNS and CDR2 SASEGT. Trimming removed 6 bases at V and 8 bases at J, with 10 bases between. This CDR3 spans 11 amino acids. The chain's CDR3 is CASREFWGYTF. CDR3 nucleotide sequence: TGTGCCAGCAGGGAGTTTTGGGGCTACACCTTC.

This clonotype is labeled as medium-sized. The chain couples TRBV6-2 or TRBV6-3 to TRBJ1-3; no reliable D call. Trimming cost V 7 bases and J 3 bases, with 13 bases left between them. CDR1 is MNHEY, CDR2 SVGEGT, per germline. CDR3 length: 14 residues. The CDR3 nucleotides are TGTGCCAGCACCCCCGGAAGAGGTGGAAACACCATATATTTT. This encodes CASTPGRGGNTIYF.

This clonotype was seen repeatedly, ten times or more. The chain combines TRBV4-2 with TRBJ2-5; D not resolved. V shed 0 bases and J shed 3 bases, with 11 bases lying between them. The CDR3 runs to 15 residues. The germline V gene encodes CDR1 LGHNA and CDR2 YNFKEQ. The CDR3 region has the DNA TGTGCCAGCAGCCAAGATTGGTCTAGTAAAGAGACCCAGTACTTC. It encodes CASSQDWSSKETQYF.

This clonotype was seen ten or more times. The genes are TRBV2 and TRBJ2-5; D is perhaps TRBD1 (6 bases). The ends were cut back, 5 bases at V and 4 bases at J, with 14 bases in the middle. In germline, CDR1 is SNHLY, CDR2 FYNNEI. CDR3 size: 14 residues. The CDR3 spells CASSPHHRVETQYF. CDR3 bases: TGTGCCAGCAGTCCCCATCACAGGGTAGAGACCCAGTACTTC.

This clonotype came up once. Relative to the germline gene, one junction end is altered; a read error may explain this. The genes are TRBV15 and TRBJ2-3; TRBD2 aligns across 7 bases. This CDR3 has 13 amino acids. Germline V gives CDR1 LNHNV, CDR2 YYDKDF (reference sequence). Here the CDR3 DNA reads TGTGCCACCAGCTGCGGGAGCATAGATACGCAGTATTTT. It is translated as CATSCGSIDTQYF.

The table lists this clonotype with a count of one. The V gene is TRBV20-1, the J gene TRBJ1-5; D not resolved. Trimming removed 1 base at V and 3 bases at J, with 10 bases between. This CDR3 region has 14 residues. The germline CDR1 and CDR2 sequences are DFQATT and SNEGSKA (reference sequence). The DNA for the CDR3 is TGCAGTGCTAGAGCCCCCCAGGTCAATCAGCCCCAGCATTTT. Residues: CSARAPQVNQPQHF.

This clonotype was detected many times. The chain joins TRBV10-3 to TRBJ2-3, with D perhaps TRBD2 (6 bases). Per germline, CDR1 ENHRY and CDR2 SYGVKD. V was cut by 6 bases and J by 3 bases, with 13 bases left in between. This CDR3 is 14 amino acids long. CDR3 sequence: CAIRNDGRTDTQYF. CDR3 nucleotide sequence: TGTGCCATCAGGAATGATGGGAGGACAGATACGCAGTATTTT.

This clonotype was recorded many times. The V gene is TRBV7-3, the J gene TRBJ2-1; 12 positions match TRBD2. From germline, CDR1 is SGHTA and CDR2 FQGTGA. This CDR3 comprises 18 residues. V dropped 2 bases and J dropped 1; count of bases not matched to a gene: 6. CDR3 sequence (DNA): TGTGCCAGCAGCTTATTGCCTAGCGGGAGGGGATCCTACAATGAGCAGTTCTTC. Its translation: CASSLLPSGRGSYNEQFF.

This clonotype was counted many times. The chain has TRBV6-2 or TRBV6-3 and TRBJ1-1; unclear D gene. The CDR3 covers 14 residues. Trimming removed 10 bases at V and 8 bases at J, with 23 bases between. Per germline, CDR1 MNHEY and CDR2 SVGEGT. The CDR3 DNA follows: TGTGCCAACCCCATGGGCGGTGGACCGGTGGAAGCTTTCTTT. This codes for CANPMGGGPVEAFF.

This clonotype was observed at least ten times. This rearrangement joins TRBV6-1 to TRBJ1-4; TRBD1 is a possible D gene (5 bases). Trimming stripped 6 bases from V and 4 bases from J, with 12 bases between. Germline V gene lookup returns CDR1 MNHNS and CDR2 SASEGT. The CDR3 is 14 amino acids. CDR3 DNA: TGTGCCAGCAGCTCCGGGACGGGTAATGAAAAACTGTTTTTT. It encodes CASSSGTGNEKLFF.

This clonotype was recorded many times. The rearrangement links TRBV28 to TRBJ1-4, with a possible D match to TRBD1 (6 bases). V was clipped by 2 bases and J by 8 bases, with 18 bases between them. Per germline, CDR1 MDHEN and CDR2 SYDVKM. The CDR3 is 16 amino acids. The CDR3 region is CASSLVRGLGTEKLFF. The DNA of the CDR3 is TGTGCCAGCAGTTTAGTCCGGGGGCTAGGGACGGAAAAACTGTTTTTT.

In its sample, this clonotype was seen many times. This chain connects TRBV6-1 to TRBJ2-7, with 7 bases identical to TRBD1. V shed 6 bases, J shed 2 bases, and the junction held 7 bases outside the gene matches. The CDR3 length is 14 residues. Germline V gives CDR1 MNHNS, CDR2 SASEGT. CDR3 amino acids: CASSLWTGAYEQYF. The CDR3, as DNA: TGTGCCAGCAGCCTATGGACAGGAGCCTACGAGCAGTACTTC.

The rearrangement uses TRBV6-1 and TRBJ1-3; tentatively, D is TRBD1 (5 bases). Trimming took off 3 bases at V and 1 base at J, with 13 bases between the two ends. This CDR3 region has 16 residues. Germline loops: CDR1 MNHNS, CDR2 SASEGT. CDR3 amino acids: CASSDPGLPSGNTIYF. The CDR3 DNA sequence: TGTGCCAGCAGTGACCCGGGACTGCCTTCTGGAAACACCATATATTTT.

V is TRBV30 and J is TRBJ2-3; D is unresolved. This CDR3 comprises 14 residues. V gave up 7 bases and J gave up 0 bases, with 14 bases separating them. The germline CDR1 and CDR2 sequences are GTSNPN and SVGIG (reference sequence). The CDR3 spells CASPFSGSTDTQYF. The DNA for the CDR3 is TGTGCCTCCCCCTTTTCCGGCAGCACAGATACGCAGTATTTT.

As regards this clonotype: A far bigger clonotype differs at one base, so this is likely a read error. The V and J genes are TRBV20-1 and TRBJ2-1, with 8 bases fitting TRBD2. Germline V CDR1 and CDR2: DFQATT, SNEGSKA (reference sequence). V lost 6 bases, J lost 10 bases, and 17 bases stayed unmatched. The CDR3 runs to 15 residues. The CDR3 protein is CSAPAPGTRNYEQFF. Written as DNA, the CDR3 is TGCAGTGCACCCGCCCCCGGGACTAGGAACTACGAGCAGTTCTTC.